This TCR beta chain was identified in a study of blood T cell repertoires in COVID-19. Study background: Spain, Italy and the United States supplied samples that represented acute and convalescent COVID-19. PBMCs, B-cell-depleted T cells, or T cells were the source of the cDNA or gDNA that made up the material.

The length of the CDR3 is 11 residues. CDR1 is LNHDA and CDR2 is SQIVND in the germline V gene (reference sequence). The V end lost 3 bases, the J end lost 7 bases, and 6 bases lay between the germline ends. In the study's own analysis: Researchers report that nucleated cell counts were estimated from reference gene primer amplification. The repertoire was sequenced with immunoSEQ multiplex PCR; TCRdb's copy has only in-frame clones and lacks some. V, J and clone size derive from that table, while D and trimming were established from the DNA sequence. The sample shows 95,000 to 120,000 clones, over 75% of them seen only once.

The receptor was isolated from a woman aged 70-85 years who had recovered from COVID-19. The chain uses TRBV19 and TRBJ2-5; D might be TRBD2 (5 bases). Input material: peripheral blood. The CDR3 coding sequence is TGTGCCAGTAGTATTGGAGGGACCCAGTACTTC. Its protein product is CASSIGGTQYF.